These 24 T cell receptor beta chains came from one sample sequenced in a study of identical twins. From the 5' RACE reads, TCRdb called clonotypes with MiXCR, one entry per CDR3 protein. The sample has 700,000 or so distinct CDR3 sequences, around 8.3% seen once. This same sample was also part of a study on yellow fever vaccine responses in identical twins.

The source material was PBMCs. These receptor sequences come from a woman aged 18-29 years in good health.

In its sample, this clonotype was seen a few times. The chain recombines TRBV6-2 or TRBV6-3 with TRBJ2-7, with 9 bases matching TRBD2. V was pared by 2 bases and J by 7 bases, with 9 bases of the junction left unmatched. The CDR3 covers 15 residues. CDR1 and CDR2 (germline): MNHEY, SVGEGT. CDR3 nucleotides: TGTGCCAGCAGTTACAATTTAGCGGGGGCTCGGGAGCAGTACTTC. Protein product: CASSYNLAGAREQYF.

V is TRBV10-3 and J is TRBJ2-2; 10 bases are a match to TRBD1. Germline V gene lookup returns CDR1 ENHRY and CDR2 SYGVKD. The CDR3 is 15 amino acids. Germline trimming cut 6 bases from V and 7 bases from J; bases unmatched to any gene: 8. This CDR3 is CAISRGTGDVGELFF. In nucleotides, the CDR3 is TGTGCCATCAGCAGAGGGACAGGGGACGTCGGGGAGCTGTTTTTT.

This clonotype appeared a few times. The V call is TRBV3-1, the J call TRBJ2-7; 10 bases agree with TRBD2. Germline V gives CDR1 LGHDT, CDR2 YNNKEL (reference sequence). Trimming took 0 bases from V and 6 from J; bases not matched to a gene: 2. This CDR3 spans 14 amino acids. The CDR3 spells CASSQDPSGGEQYF. The CDR3 DNA sequence: TGTGCCAGCAGCCAAGACCCTAGCGGGGGCGAGCAGTACTTC.

As for this clonotype: One end of the junction is discordant with germline, which a read error may explain. The rearrangement links TRBV7-6 to TRBJ2-2; D might be TRBD2 (5 bases). CDR3 length: 14 residues. Germline assignment: CDR1 SGHVS and CDR2 FNYEAQ. CDR3 in DNA: TGTGCCAGCAGCTTAGAAACGTCTACCGGGGAGCTGTATTTT. Protein product: CASSLETSTGELYF.

The chain employs TRBV7-2 and TRBJ2-3, with D uncertain. The V and J ends lost 4 bases and 0 bases respectively, with 5 bases between them. The length of the CDR3 is 13 residues. Germline assignment: CDR1 SGHTA and CDR2 FQGNSA. In DNA form, the CDR3 reads TGTGCCAGCAGCTCCTGGAGCACAGATACGCAGTATTTT. Protein sequence: CASSSWSTDTQYF. Full variable domain (outside the CDR3, taken from reference TRBV7-2 and TRBJ2-3): GAGVSQSPSNKVTEKGKDVELRCDPISGHTALYWYRQSLGQGLEFLIYFQGNSAPDKSGLPSDRFSAERTGGSVSTLTIQRTQQEDSAVYLCASSSWSTDTQYFGPGTRLTVL.

This clonotype occurred a few times. The rearrangement uses TRBV18 and TRBJ2-3; 13 bases align to TRBD2. The germline V gene encodes CDR1 KGHSH and CDR2 LQKENI. Trimming removed 2 bases from V and 4 bases from J; junction bases left unmatched: 9. The CDR3 has 18 residues. The CDR3 here is CASSPLLAGGPRADTQYF. CDR3 bases: TGTGCCAGCTCACCATTACTAGCGGGGGGGCCGAGAGCAGATACGCAGTATTTT.

This clonotype was seen a few times. V and J are TRBV27 and TRBJ2-7; D possibly uses TRBD1 or TRBD2 (5 bases each). V gave up 7 bases and J gave up 3 bases, with 10 bases separating them. CDR3 length equals 12 residues. Per the germline V gene, CDR1 is MNHEY and CDR2 is SMNVEV (reference sequence). Here the CDR3 reads CASTGTNYEQYF. CDR3 sequence (DNA): TGTGCCAGCACCGGGACGAACTACGAGCAGTACTTC.

This clonotype was seen a handful of times. The chain joins TRBV6-1 to TRBJ1-1; D may be TRBD1 (6 bases). Germline V gene lookup returns CDR1 MNHNS and CDR2 SASEGT. CDR3 size: 11 residues. Trimming took 10 bases from V and 6 from J, leaving 12 bases between them. The CDR3 here is CATTGRPEAFF. The DNA of the CDR3 is TGTGCCACCACAGGGCGGCCTGAAGCTTTCTTT.

This clonotype was detected ten times or more. The genes are TRBV5-1 and TRBJ2-4; 14 bases are shared with TRBD2. Looked up from germline, CDR1 is SGHRS and CDR2 is YFSETQ. The CDR3 totals 14 residues. J lost 8 bases, V lost 5 bases, and 3 bases had no gene match. The CDR3 region is CASRGTSGRDIQYF. The CDR3 DNA reads TGCGCCAGCAGAGGGACTAGCGGGAGAGACATTCAGTACTTC.

The CDR3 is CASSLRGSTSGEDYNEQFF. CDR3 coding DNA: TGTGCCAGCAGCTTAAGGGGGTCGACTAGCGGAGAAGATTACAATGAGCAGTTCTTC. This chain links TRBV11-1 with TRBJ2-1, with 9 bases aligning to TRBD2. The CDR3 length is 19 residues. CDR1 is SGHAT, CDR2 FQDESV, per germline (reference sequence). Germline trimming cut 2 bases from V and 4 bases from J; bases unmatched to any gene: 15.

A few counts support this clonotype. This chain joins TRBV27 and TRBJ2-3; TRBD1 matches at 12 bases. V lost 2 bases and J lost 3; bases outside the gene matches: 6. The length of the CDR3 is 17 residues. The germline V gene has CDR1 MNHEY and CDR2 SMNVEV (reference sequence). The CDR3 is CASSLVPGQGATDTQYF. CDR3 DNA: TGTGCCAGCAGTTTAGTCCCGGGACAGGGGGCAACAGATACGCAGTATTTT.

This clonotype was detected only a few times. The V call is TRBV7-2, the J call TRBJ1-2; D is ambiguous. V lost 1 base, J lost 2 bases, and 8 bases lay in between. This CDR3 is 14 amino acids long. The germline gives CDR1 SGHTA, CDR2 FQGNSA. The CDR3 DNA reads TGTGCCAGCAGCTTAGATACACCCAACTATGGCTACACCTTC. It yields the protein CASSLDTPNYGYTF.

The chain carries TRBV7-8 and TRBJ2-7; 7 positions match TRBD1. The CDR3 extends over 17 amino acids. Germline V lookup: CDR1 SGHVS, CDR2 FQNEAQ. The ends lost 2 bases at V and 1 base at J; junction bases unmatched: 11. This CDR3 is CASSLLRGDSLSYEQYF. CDR3 bases: TGTGCCAGCAGCTTATTACGTGGGGACAGCCTTTCCTACGAGCAGTACTTC. Supplemented by reference TRBV7-8 and TRBJ2-7, the full variable domain reads GAGVSQSPRYKVAKRGQDVALRCDPISGHVSLFWYQQALGQGPEFLTYFQNEAQLDKSGLPSDRFFAERPEGSVSTLKIQRTQQEDSAVYLCASSLLRGDSLSYEQYFGPGTRLTVT.

The chain joins TRBV11-2 to TRBJ2-5; a possible D gene is TRBD2 (6 bases). The germline V gene has CDR1 SGHAT and CDR2 FQNNGV. The V gene lost 5 bases and the J gene lost 0 bases, with 13 bases spanning the gap. This CDR3 is 15 amino acids long. CDR3 loop: CASSPGPGDQETQYF. Written as DNA, the CDR3 is TGTGCCAGCAGCCCGGGACCGGGAGACCAAGAGACCCAGTACTTC.

In its sample, this clonotype was seen many times. The V call is TRBV5-1, the J call TRBJ2-5; a possible D gene is TRBD2 (5 bases). Trimming shortened V by 7 bases and J by 2 bases, and 12 bases separated the two germline ends. The germline V gene encodes CDR1 SGHRS and CDR2 YFSETQ. The CDR3 runs to 13 residues. Written as DNA, the CDR3 is TGCGCCAGCGGGAGTGGAGATCAAGAGACCCAGTACTTC. Translating gives CASGSGDQETQYF.

The chain has TRBV5-6 and TRBJ1-3; the D is unclear. The ends were cut back, 0 bases at V and 0 bases at J, with 10 bases in the middle. This CDR3 is built from 16 residues. Per the germline V gene, CDR1 is SGHDT and CDR2 is YYEEEE. The CDR3 DNA is TGTGCCAGCAGCTTGGCCCCGAGGGACTCTGGAAACACCATATATTTT. This translates into CASSLAPRDSGNTIYF.

This clonotype was found once. This chain joins TRBV19 and TRBJ2-7; 8 nucleotides align to TRBD2. This CDR3 contains 16 residues. Germline values: CDR1 LNHDA, CDR2 SQIVND (reference sequence). Trimming cost V 9 bases and J 0 bases; bases outside gene matches: 13. In nucleotides, the CDR3 is TGTGCCAGCACAAACCGGGCGGGAGGTGACTCCTACGAGCAGTACTTC. Its protein is CASTNRAGGDSYEQYF.

This chain connects TRBV19 to TRBJ2-1; a possible D gene is TRBD1 (5 bases). The ends were cut back, 9 bases at V and 0 bases at J, with 18 bases in the middle. Looked up from germline, CDR1 is LNHDA and CDR2 is SQIVND (reference sequence). This CDR3 has 16 residues. The CDR3 here is CARKDKGNRSYNEQFF. CDR3 coding DNA: TGTGCCAGGAAGGACAAGGGGAATCGCTCCTACAATGAGCAGTTCTTC.

In this sample, this clonotype turned up many times. The V gene is TRBV12-3 or TRBV12-4, the J gene TRBJ1-4; 9 nucleotides align to TRBD1. The CDR3 totals 15 residues. The V segment lost 3 bases and the J segment 8 bases; nucleotides outside the gene matches: 7. The CDR3 here is CASSFGGQGLEKLFF. The CDR3 nucleotides read TGTGCCAGCAGTTTTGGGGGACAGGGCCTGGAAAAACTGTTTTTT.

This clonotype turned up a few times. The J gene is TRBJ2-3, the V gene TRBV5-1; 9 nucleotides match TRBD2. This CDR3 has 15 residues. J gave up 4 bases and V 0 bases, and 3 bases lay outside the gene matches. Looked up from germline, CDR1 is SGHRS and CDR2 is YFSETQ. CDR3 amino acids: CASSLVSGSSDTQYF. As DNA, the CDR3 is TGCGCCAGCAGCTTGGTTAGCGGGAGCTCAGATACGCAGTATTTT.

The table lists this clonotype with a few counts. V and J are TRBV4-3 and TRBJ2-3; 12 nucleotides match TRBD1. There are 17 residues in the CDR3. With V trimmed by 3 bases and J by 0 bases, 4 bases remained unmatched. CDR1 and CDR2 (germline): LGHNA, YSLEER. The CDR3 coding sequence is TGCGCCAGCAGCCAGGGGACAGGGGGCCCTAGCACAGATACGCAGTATTTT. This translates into CASSQGTGGPSTDTQYF.

At least ten counts were recorded for this clonotype. The chain is built from TRBV4-3 and TRBJ2-2; 9 bases are a match to TRBD2. Germline CDR1 reads LGHNA; CDR2 reads YSLEER. The CDR3 covers 17 residues. The V segment lost 2 bases and the J segment 2 bases; nucleotides outside the gene matches: 6. The CDR3 DNA is TGCGCCAGCAGCCAAACCCTTAGCGGGGGAAACACCGGGGAGCTGTTTTTT. The encoded protein is CASSQTLSGGNTGELFF.

The chain combines TRBV27 with TRBJ2-7, with a possible D match to TRBD2 (6 bases). The V gene lost 6 bases and the J gene lost 3 bases, with 18 bases spanning the gap. This CDR3 has 15 residues. CDR1 and CDR2 from the germline V gene are MNHEY and SMNVEV (reference sequence). The CDR3 loop reads CASRQGLRAHYEQYF. DNA of the CDR3: TGTGCCAGCAGGCAGGGACTCCGAGCTCACTACGAGCAGTACTTC.

Only a few counts were recorded for this clonotype. The V and J genes are TRBV20-1 and TRBJ1-5, with a tentative D call TRBD1 (5 bases). This CDR3 has 13 amino acids. V was cut by 6 bases and J by 11 bases, with 20 bases left in between. Germline-derived CDR1 and CDR2 are DFQATT and SNEGSKA (reference sequence). Here the CDR3 reads CSALRGEPSAQHF. The CDR3 region has the DNA TGCAGTGCCCTTCGGGGGGAACCTTCGGCCCAGCATTTT.